This passage covers 9 T cell receptor beta chains from one sample sequenced in a study of cytomegalovirus exposure and HLA in healthy donors. It was with 60 Vbeta and 13 Jbeta primers that the PCR ran. Generated by immunoSEQ multiplex PCR, the TCRdb table keeps only in-frame clones and is missing some. Among 180,000 or so clones listed, 60% to 85% were seen once. The sequencing input was PBMCs. These receptors all stem from a young man in good health and CMV-seronegative.

The V and J genes are TRBV28 and TRBJ1-2; D perhaps matches TRBD1 (6 bases). The V end lost 11 bases, the J end lost 2 bases, and 15 bases lay between the germline ends. There are 13 residues in the CDR3. Germline V gene sequence: CDR1 MDHEN, CDR2 SYDVKM. CDR3 bases: TGTGCCTCAAATTCACAGGGAAACTATGGCTACACCTTC. Its protein is CASNSQGNYGYTF.

V usage is TRBV7-9 and J usage is TRBJ2-3, with 8 bases that match TRBD1. The CDR3 totals 19 residues. The germline gives CDR1 SEHNR, CDR2 FQNEAQ (reference sequence). Losses at the gene ends were 2 bases for V and 3 bases for J; bases not matched to a gene: 16. The CDR3 region is CASSLSDRRGQGRTDTQYF. The CDR3 DNA sequence: TGTGCCAGCAGCTTATCGGACCGAAGAGGACAGGGAAGAACAGATACGCAGTATTTT.

The V call is TRBV2, the J call TRBJ2-3; 8 nucleotides line up with TRBD2. The CDR3 runs 14 residues. The V segment lost 8 bases and the J segment 5 bases; nucleotides outside the gene matches: 9. The germline gives CDR1 SNHLY, CDR2 FYNNEI. The CDR3 loop is CASVAGGAIDTQYF. Here the CDR3 DNA reads TGTGCCAGCGTAGCCGGGGGGGCCATAGATACGCAGTATTTT.

The J gene is TRBJ2-3, the V gene TRBV7-9; 12 bases line up with TRBD2. Looked up from germline, CDR1 is SEHNR and CDR2 is FQNEAQ (reference sequence). The CDR3 has 18 residues. Trimming at V came to 7 bases and at J to 1 base, leaving 12 bases not matched to a gene. The CDR3 region has the DNA TGTGCCAGCAACAGCCCGACTAGCGGGGGTTCTGGCACAGATACGCAGTATTTT. This encodes CASNSPTSGGSGTDTQYF.

This clone appeared a single time. The chain carries TRBV7-8 and TRBJ2-7; 13 nucleotides agree with TRBD2. V shed 2 bases and J 7 bases; nucleotides not matched to a gene: 11. The CDR3 consists of 17 residues. Germline CDR1 is SGHVS and CDR2 is FQNEAQ. In nucleotides, the CDR3 is TGTGCCAGCAGCTTATTGGGTACTAGCGGGGGGGCCAAAGAGCAGTACTTC. This gives the protein CASSLLGTSGGAKEQYF.

The rearrangement uses TRBV5-4 and TRBJ2-7; D is unclear. The CDR3 runs to 13 residues. Germline V lookup: CDR1 SGHNT, CDR2 YYREEE (reference sequence). Trimming took 4 bases from V and 6 from J, leaving 14 bases between them. CDR3 nucleotide sequence: TGTGCCAGCAGCCCCGGCGGAATGCGCGAGCAGTACTTC. Amino acid sequence: CASSPGGMREQYF. Drawing the rest from reference TRBV5-4 and TRBJ2-7, the complete variable domain is ETGVTQSPTHLIKTRGQQVTLRCSSQSGHNTVSWYQQALGQGPQFIFQYYREEENGRGNFPPRFSGLQFPNYSSELNVNALELDDSALYLCASSPGGMREQYFGPGTRLTVT.

The chain recombines TRBV2 with TRBJ1-2, with a possible D match to TRBD1 (5 bases). The germline gives CDR1 SNHLY, CDR2 FYNNEI. Trimming removed 3 bases from V and 3 bases from J, with 11 bases in between. The CDR3 has 14 amino acids. CDR3 loop: CASSDRGVDYGYTF. The CDR3 bases are TGTGCCAGCAGTGATCGGGGGGTTGACTATGGCTACACCTTC. The full variable domain, completed using reference TRBV2 and TRBJ1-2, is EPEVTQTPSHQVTQMGQEVILRCVPISNHLYFYWYRQILGQKVEFLVSFYNNEISEKSEIFDDQFSVERPDGSNFTLKIRSTKLEDSAMYFCASSDRGVDYGYTFGSGTRLTVV.

CDR3 in amino acids: CASRDFYTDTQYF. The CDR3 coding sequence is TGTGCCAGCAGGGACTTCTACACAGATACGCAGTATTTT. The chain employs TRBV6-5 and TRBJ2-3; TRBD2 might be the D (5 bases). The V end lost 6 bases, the J end lost 2 bases, and 9 bases lay between the germline ends. Germline V gives CDR1 MNHEY, CDR2 SVGAGI. The CDR3 covers 13 residues.

This chain joins TRBV28 and TRBJ2-5, with 11 bases identical to TRBD2. J lost 6 bases, V lost 6 bases, and 12 bases had no gene match. CDR1 is MDHEN, CDR2 SYDVKM, per germline. The CDR3 contains 16 residues. CDR3 nucleotide sequence: TGTGCCAGCAGCCCCCCTACTAGCGGGGGAGGGAAGACCCAGTACTTC. Translated, it gives CASSPPTSGGGKTQYF. Full variable domain (outside the CDR3, taken from reference TRBV28 and TRBJ2-5): DVKVTQSSRYLVKRTGEKVFLECVQDMDHENMFWYRQDPGLGLRLIYFSYDVKMKEKGDIPEGYSVSREKKERFSLILESASTNQTSMYLCASSPPTSGGGKTQYFGPGTRLLVL.